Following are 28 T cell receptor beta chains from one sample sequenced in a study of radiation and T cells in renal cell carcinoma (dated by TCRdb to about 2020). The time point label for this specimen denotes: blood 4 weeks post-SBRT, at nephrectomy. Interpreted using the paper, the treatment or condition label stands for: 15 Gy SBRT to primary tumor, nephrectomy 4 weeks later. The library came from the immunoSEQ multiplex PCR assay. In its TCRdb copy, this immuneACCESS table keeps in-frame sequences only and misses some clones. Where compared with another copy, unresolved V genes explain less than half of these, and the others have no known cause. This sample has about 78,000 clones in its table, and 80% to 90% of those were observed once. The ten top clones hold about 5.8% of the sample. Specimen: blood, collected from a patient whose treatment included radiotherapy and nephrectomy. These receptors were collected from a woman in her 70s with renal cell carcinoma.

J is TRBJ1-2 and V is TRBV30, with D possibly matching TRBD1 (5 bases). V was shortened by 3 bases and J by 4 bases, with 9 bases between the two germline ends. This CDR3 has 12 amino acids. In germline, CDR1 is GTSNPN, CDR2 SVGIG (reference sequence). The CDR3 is CAWSGDSYGYTF. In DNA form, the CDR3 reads TGTGCCTGGAGCGGAGACAGCTATGGCTACACCTTC. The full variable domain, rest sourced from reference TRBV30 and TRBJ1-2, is SQTIHQWPATLVQPVGSPLSLECTVEGTSNPNLYWYRQAAGRGLQLLFYSVGIGQISSEVPQNLSASRPQDRQFILSSKKLLLSDSGFYLCAWSGDSYGYTFGSGTRLTVV.

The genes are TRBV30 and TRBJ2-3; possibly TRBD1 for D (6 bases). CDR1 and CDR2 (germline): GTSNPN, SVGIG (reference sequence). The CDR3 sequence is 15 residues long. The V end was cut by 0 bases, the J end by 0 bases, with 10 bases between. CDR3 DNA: TGTGCCTGGAGTGTACTAGGGGGTAGCACAGATACGCAGTATTTT. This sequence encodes CAWSVLGGSTDTQYF.

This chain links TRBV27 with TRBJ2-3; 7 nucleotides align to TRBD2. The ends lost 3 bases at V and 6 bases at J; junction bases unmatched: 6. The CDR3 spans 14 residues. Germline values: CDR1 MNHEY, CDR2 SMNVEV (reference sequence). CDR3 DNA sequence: TGTGCCAGCAGTTTCGGGGGGAGCGGCGATACGCAGTATTTT. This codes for CASSFGGSGDTQYF.

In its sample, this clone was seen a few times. CDR3 DNA: TGTGCCAGCAGTCCCGGACCTTACGAGCAGTACTTC. It is translated as CASSPGPYEQYF. V is TRBV6-5 and J is TRBJ2-7, with D unclear. The V end was cut by 5 bases, the J end by 4 bases, with 9 bases between. CDR3 length: 12 residues. The germline gives CDR1 MNHEY, CDR2 SVGAGI.

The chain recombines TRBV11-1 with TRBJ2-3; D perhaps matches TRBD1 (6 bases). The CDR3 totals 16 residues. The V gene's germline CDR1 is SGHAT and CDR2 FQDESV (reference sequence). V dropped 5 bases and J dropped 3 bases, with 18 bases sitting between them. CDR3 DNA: TGTGCCAGCAGCCCGGTGGCAGAGGGGGTAACAGATACGCAGTATTTT. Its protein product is CASSPVAEGVTDTQYF.

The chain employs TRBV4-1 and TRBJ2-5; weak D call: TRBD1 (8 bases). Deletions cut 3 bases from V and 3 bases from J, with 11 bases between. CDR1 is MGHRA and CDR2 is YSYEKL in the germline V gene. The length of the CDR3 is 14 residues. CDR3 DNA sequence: TGCGCCAGCAGCCACACAGGGGGGGAAGAGACCCAGTACTTC. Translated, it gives CASSHTGGEETQYF.

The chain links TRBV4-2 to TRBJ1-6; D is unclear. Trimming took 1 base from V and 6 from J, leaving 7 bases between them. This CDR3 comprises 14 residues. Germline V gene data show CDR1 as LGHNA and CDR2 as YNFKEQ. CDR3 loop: CASSQAAVNSPLHF. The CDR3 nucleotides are TGTGCCAGCAGCCAAGCCGCAGTTAATTCACCCCTCCACTTT.

The CDR3 DNA reads as TGTGCCAGTAGCAAATTACGGGGCGTGAACACTGAAGCTTTCTTT. Translating it yields CASSKLRGVNTEAFF. The chain combines TRBV28 with TRBJ1-1; possibly TRBD1 for D (5 bases). This CDR3 region has 15 residues. Germline assignment: CDR1 MDHEN and CDR2 SYDVKM. V shed 9 bases and J shed 0 bases, with 17 bases lying between them.

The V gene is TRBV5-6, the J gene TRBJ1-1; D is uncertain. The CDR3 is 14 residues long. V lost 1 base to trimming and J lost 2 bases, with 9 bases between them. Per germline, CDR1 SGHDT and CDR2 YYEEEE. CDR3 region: CASSLRGPNTEAFF. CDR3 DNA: TGTGCCAGCAGCTTGCGAGGGCCTAACACTGAAGCTTTCTTT.

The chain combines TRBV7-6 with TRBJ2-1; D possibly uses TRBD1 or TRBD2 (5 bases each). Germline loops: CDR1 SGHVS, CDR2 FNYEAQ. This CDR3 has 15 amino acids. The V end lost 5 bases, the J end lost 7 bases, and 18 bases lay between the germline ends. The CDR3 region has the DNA TGTGCCAGCAGCAAAGGGGCGACTGACTATAATGAGCAGTTCTTC. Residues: CASSKGATDYNEQFF.

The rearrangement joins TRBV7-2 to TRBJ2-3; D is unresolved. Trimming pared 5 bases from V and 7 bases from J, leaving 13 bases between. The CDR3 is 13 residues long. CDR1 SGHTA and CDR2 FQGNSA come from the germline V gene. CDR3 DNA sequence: TGTGCCAGCAGCCCATCGGTGGGAAATACGCAGTATTTT. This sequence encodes CASSPSVGNTQYF.

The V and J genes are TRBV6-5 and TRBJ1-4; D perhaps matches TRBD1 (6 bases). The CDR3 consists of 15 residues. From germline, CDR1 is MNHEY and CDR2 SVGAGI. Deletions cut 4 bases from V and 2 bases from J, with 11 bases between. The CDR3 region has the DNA TGTGCCAGCAGTTTGGGGGCGTCCACTAATGAAAAACTGTTTTTT. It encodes CASSLGASTNEKLFF.

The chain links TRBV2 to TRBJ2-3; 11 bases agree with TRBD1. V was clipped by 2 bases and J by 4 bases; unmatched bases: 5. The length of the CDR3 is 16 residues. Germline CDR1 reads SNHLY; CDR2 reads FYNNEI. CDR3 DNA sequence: TGTGCCAGCAGTGAAACAGGACAGGGGGCAGCAGATACGCAGTATTTT. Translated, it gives CASSETGQGAADTQYF.

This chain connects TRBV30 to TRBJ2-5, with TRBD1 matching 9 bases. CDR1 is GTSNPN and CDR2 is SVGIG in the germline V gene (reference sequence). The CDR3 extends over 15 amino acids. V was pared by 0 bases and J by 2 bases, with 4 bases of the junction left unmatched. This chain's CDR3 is CAWSVATGGQETQYF. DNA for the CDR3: TGTGCCTGGAGTGTCGCGACAGGGGGACAAGAGACCCAGTACTTC. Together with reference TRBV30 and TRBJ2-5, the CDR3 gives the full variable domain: SQTIHQWPATLVQPVGSPLSLECTVEGTSNPNLYWYRQAAGRGLQLLFYSVGIGQISSEVPQNLSASRPQDRQFILSSKKLLLSDSGFYLCAWSVATGGQETQYFGPGTRLLVL.

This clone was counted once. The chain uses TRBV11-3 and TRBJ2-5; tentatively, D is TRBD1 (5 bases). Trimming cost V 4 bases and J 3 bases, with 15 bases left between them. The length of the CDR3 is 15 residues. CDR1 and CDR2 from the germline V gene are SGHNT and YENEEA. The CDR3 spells CASSSLAGHEETQYF. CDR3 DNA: TGTGCCAGCAGCTCGCTGGCCGGACACGAAGAGACCCAGTACTTC.

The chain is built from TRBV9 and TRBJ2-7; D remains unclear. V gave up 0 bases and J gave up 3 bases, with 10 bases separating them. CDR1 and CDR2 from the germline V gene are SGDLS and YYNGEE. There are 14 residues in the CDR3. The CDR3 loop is CASSVAGPGYEQYF. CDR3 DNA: TGTGCCAGCAGCGTAGCGGGCCCAGGCTACGAGCAGTACTTC.

The CDR3 is CASRPDRGYGYTF. For the CDR3, the DNA is TGTGCCAGCAGGCCCGACAGGGGCTATGGCTACACCTTC. The chain recombines TRBV28 with TRBJ1-2, with 8 bases identical to TRBD1. The CDR3 length is 13 residues. Trimming cost V 6 bases and J 4 bases; bases outside gene matches: 4. Looked up from germline, CDR1 is MDHEN and CDR2 is SYDVKM.

CDR3 nucleotide sequence: TGTGCCAGCAGCTTAGCTAGTTGGGCCACAGATACGCAGTATTTT. Translating it yields CASSLASWATDTQYF. The rearrangement links TRBV11-3 to TRBJ2-3; D is unresolved. Germline V CDR1 and CDR2: SGHNT, YENEEA. V was cut by 1 base and J by 2 bases, with 10 bases left in between. The CDR3 consists of 15 residues. The full variable domain, in which reference TRBV11-3 and TRBJ2-3 provide the parts outside the CDR3, is EAGVVQSPRYKIIEKKQPVAFWCNPISGHNTLYWYLQNLGQGPELLIRYENEEAVDDSQLPKDRFSAERLKGVDSTLKIQPAELGDSAVYLCASSLASWATDTQYFGPGTRLTVL.

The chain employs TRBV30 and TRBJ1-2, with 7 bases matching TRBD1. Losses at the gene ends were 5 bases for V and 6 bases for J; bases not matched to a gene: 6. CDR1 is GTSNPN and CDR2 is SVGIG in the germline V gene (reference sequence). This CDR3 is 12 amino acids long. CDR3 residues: CAWVRGYDGYTF. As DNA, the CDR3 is TGTGCCTGGGTCAGGGGGTACGATGGCTACACCTTC.

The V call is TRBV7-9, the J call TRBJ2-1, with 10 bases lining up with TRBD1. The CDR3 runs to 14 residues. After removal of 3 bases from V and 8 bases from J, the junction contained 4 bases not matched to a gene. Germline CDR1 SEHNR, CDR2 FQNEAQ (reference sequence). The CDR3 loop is CASSFGTGVDEQFF. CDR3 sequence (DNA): TGTGCCAGCAGCTTTGGGACAGGGGTGGATGAGCAGTTCTTC. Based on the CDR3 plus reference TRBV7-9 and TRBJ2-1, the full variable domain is DTGVSQNPRHKITKRGQNVTFRCDPISEHNRLYWYRQTLGQGPEFLTYFQNEAQLEKSRLLSDRFSAERPKGSFSTLEIQRTEQGDSAMYLCASSFGTGVDEQFFGPGTRLTVL.

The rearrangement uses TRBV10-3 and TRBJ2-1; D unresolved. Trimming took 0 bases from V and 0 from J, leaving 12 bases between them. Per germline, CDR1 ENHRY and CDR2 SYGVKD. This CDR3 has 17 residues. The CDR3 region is CAISESMVRSSYNEQFF. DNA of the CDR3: TGTGCCATCAGTGAGTCGATGGTCCGGAGCTCCTACAATGAGCAGTTCTTC.

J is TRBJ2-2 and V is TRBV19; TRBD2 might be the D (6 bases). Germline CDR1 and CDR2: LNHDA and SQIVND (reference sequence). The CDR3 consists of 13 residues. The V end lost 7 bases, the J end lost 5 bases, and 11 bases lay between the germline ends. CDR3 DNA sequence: TGTGCCAGTATTTTCAGCGGGACCGGGGAGCTGTTTTTT. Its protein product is CASIFSGTGELFF.

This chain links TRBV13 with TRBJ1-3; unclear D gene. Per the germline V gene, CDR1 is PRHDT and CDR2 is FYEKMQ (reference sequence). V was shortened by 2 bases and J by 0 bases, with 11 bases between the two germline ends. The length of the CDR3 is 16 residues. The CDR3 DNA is TGTGCCAGCAGCTTAAGGTCGGCCTACTCTGGAAACACCATATATTTT. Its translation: CASSLRSAYSGNTIYF.

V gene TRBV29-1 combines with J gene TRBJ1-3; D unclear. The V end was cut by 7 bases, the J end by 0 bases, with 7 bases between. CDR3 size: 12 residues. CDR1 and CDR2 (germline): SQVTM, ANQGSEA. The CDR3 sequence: CSARPSGNTIYF. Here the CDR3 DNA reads TGCAGCGCCCGACCCTCTGGAAACACCATATATTTT.

The CDR3 loop is CAWRLHSYEQYF. Written as DNA, the CDR3 is TGTGCCTGGAGATTACACTCCTACGAGCAGTACTTC. V usage is TRBV30 and J usage is TRBJ2-7, with no clear D. V was clipped by 3 bases and J by 0 bases, with 6 bases between them. This CDR3 comprises 12 residues. The germline V gene has CDR1 GTSNPN and CDR2 SVGIG (reference sequence).

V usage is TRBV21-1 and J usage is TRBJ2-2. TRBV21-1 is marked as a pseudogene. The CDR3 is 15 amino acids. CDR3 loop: CASNRRDADTGELFF. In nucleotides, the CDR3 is TGTGCCAGCAACCGACGGGACGCGGACACCGGGGAGCTGTTTTTT.

CDR3 in DNA: TGTGCCAGCAGCGTACACTCGGGACTAGCGGGGGGGCCGGCCGGGGAGCTGTTTTTT. It yields the protein CASSVHSGLAGGPAGELFF. This chain connects TRBV7-2 to TRBJ2-2; 16 bases line up with TRBD2. The V segment lost 5 bases and the J segment 6 bases; nucleotides outside the gene matches: 12. CDR1 is SGHTA, CDR2 FQGNSA, per germline. This CDR3 region has 19 residues.

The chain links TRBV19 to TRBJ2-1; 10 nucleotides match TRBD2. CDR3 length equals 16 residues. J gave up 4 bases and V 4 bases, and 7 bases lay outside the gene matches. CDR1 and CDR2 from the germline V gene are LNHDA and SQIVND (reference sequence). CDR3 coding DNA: TGTGCCAGTAGTACAAGTGGACTAGCGGTTTACAATGAGCAGTTCTTC. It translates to CASSTSGLAVYNEQFF.